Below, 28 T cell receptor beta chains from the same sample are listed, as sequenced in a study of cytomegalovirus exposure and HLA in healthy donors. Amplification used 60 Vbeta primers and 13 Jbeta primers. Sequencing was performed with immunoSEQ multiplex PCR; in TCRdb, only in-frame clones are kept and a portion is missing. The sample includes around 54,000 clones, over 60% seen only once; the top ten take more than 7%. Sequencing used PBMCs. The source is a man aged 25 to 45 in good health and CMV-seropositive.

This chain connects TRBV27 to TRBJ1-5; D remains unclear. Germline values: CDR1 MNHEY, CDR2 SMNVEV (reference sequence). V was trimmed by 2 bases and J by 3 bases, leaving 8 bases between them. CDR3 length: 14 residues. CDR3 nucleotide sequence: TGTGCCAGCAGTTTACAGGATCCCAATCAGCCCCAGCATTTT. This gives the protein CASSLQDPNQPQHF.

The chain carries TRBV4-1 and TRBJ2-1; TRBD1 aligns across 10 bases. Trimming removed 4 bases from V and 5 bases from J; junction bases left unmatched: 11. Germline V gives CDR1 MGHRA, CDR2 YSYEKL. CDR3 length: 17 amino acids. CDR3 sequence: CASSPQPGQGKDNEQFF. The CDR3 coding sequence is TGCGCCAGCAGCCCTCAACCGGGACAGGGGAAGGACAATGAGCAGTTCTTC.

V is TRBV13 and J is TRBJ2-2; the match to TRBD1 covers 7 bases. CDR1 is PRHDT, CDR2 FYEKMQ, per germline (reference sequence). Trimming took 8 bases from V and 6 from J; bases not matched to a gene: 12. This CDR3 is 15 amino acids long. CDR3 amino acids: CASANLDRASGELFF. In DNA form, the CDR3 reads TGTGCCAGCGCCAATCTTGACAGGGCCTCCGGGGAGCTGTTTTTT. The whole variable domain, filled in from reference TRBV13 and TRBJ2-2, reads AAGVIQSPRHLIKEKRETATLKCYPIPRHDTVYWYQQGPGQDPQFLISFYEKMQSDKGSIPDRFSAQQFSDYHSELNMSSLELGDSALYFCASANLDRASGELFFGEGSRLTVL.

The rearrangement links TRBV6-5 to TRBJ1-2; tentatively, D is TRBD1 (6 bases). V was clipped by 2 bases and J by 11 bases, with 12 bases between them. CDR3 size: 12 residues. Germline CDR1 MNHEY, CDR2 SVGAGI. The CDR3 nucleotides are TGTGCCAGCAGTTACACATCAGGGGCATACACCTTC. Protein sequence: CASSYTSGAYTF.

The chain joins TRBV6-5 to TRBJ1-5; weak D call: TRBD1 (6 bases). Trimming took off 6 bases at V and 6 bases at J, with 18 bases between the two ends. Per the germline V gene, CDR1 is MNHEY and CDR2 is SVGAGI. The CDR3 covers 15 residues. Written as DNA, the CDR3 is TGTGCCAGCAGGACCTTACAGGGTCCTAGTCAGCCCCAGCATTTT. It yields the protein CASRTLQGPSQPQHF.

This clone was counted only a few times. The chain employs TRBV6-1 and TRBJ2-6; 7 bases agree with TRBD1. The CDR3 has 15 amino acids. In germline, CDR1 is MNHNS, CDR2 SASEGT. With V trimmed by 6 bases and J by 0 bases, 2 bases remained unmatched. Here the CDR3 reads CASRAGGSGANVLTF. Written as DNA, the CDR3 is TGTGCCAGCAGGGCAGGGGGCTCTGGGGCCAACGTCCTGACTTTC.

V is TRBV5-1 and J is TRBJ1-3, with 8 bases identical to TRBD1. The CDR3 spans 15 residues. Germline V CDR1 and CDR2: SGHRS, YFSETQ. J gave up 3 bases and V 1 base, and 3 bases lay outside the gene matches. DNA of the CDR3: TGCGCCAGCAGCTTGTCAGGGGGCGGTGGAAACACCATATATTTT. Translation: CASSLSGGGGNTIYF.

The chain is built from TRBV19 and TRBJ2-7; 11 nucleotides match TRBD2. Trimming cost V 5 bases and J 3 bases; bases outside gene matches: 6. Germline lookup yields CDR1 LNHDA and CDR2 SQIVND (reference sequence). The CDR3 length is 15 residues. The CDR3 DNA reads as TGTGCCAGTAGTTCCTCCGGGACTAGCGGCTACGAGCAGTACTTC. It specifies CASSSSGTSGYEQYF.

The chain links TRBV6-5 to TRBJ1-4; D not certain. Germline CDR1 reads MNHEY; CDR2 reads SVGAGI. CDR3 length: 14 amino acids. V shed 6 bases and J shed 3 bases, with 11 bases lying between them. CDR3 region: CASSRRGSNEKLFF. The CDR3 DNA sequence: TGTGCCAGCAGCCGGCGCGGATCTAATGAAAAACTGTTTTTT.

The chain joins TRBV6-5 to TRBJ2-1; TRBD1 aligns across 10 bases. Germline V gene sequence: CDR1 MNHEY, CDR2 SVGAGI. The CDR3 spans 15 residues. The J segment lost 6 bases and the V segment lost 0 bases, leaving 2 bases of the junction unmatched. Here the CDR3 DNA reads TGTGCCAGCAGTTACTCGTGGACAGGGGGCAATGAGCAGTTCTTC. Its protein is CASSYSWTGGNEQFF.

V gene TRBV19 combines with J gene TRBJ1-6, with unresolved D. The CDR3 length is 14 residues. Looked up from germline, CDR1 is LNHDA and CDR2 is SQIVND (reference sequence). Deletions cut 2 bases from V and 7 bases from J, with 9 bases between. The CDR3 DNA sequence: TGTGCCAGTAGTATATCGGGTCCCAATTCACCCCTCCACTTT. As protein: CASSISGPNSPLHF. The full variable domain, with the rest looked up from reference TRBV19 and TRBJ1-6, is DGGITQSPKYLFRKEGQNVTLSCEQNLNHDAMYWYRQDPGQGLRLIYYSQIVNDFQKGDIAEGYSVSREKKESFPLTVTSAQKNPTAFYLCASSISGPNSPLHFGNGTRLTVT.

CDR3 in amino acids: CASRGRIRYQETQYF. The CDR3 nucleotides are TGTGCCAGCAGGGGGCGGATTCGTTACCAAGAGACCCAGTACTTC. The chain combines TRBV27 with TRBJ2-5, with D tentatively TRBD1 (5 bases). The germline V gene encodes CDR1 MNHEY and CDR2 SMNVEV (reference sequence). CDR3 length: 15 amino acids. Trimming pared 6 bases from V and 0 bases from J, leaving 14 bases between.

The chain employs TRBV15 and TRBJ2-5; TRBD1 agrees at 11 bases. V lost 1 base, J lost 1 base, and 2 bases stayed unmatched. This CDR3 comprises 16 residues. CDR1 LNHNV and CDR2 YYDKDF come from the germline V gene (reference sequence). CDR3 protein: CATSRGDRGVQETQYF. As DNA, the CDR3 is TGTGCCACCAGCAGAGGGGACAGGGGGGTCCAAGAGACCCAGTACTTC. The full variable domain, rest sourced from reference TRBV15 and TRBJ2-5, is DAMVIQNPRYQVTQFGKPVTLSCSQTLNHNVMYWYQQKSSQAPKLLFHYYDKDFNNEADTPDNFQSRRPNTSFCFLDIRSPGLGDTAMYLCATSRGDRGVQETQYFGPGTRLLVL.

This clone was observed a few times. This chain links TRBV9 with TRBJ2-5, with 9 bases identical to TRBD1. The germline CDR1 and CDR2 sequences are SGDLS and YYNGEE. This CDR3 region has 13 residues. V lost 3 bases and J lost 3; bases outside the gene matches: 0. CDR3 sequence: CASSGDREETQYF. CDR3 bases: TGTGCCAGCAGCGGGGACAGGGAAGAGACCCAGTACTTC.

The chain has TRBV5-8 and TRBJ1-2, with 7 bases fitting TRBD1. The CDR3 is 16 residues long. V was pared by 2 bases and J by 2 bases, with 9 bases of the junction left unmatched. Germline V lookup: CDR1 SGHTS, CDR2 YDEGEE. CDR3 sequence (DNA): TGTGCCAGCAGCTTCTTTTCCGGGACAGCAAACTATGGCTACACCTTC. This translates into CASSFFSGTANYGYTF.

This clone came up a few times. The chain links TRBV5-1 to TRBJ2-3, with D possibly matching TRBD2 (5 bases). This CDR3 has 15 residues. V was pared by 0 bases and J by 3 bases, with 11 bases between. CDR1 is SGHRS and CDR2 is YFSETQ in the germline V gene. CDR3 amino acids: CASSLDGLGTDTQYF. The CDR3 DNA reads TGCGCCAGCAGCTTGGACGGACTGGGTACAGATACGCAGTATTTT. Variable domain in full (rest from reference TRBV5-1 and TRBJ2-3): KAGVTQTPRYLIKTRGQQVTLSCSPISGHRSVSWYQQTPGQGLQFLFEYFSETQRNKGNFPGRFSGRQFSNSRSEMNVSTLELGDSALYLCASSLDGLGTDTQYFGPGTRLTVL.

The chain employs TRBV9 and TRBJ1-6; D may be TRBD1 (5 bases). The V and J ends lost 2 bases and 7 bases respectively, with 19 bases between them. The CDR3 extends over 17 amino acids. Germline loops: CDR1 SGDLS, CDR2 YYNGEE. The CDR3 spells CASSVGGVPGENSPLHF. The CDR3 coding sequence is TGTGCCAGCAGCGTCGGGGGAGTCCCGGGGGAAAATTCACCCCTCCACTTT.

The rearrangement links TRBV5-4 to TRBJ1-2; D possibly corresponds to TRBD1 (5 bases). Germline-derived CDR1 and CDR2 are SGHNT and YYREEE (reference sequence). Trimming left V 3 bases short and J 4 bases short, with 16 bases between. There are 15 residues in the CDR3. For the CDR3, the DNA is TGTGCCAGCAGCTCAGACGGGGGGGGTACCTATGGCTACACCTTC. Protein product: CASSSDGGGTYGYTF.

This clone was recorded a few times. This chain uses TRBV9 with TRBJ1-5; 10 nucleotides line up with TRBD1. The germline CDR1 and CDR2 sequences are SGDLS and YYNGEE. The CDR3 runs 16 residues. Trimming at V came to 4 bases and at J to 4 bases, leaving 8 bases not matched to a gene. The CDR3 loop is CASSYRGQGRNQPQHF. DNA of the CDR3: TGTGCCAGCAGCTACAGGGGACAGGGGCGAAATCAGCCCCAGCATTTT.

The CDR3 region has the DNA TGTGCCTGGAATCAGGGGGTAGGCGATACGCAGTATTTT. As protein: CAWNQGVGDTQYF. This sequence joins TRBV30 and TRBJ2-3; 7 bases line up with TRBD1. CDR1 is GTSNPN, CDR2 SVGIG, per germline (reference sequence). J lost 6 bases, V lost 4 bases, and 7 bases had no gene match. The CDR3 extends over 13 amino acids.

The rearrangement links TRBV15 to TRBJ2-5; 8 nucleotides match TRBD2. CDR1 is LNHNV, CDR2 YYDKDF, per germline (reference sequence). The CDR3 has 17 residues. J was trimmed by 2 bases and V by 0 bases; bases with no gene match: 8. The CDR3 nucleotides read TGTGCCACCAGCAGAGATTTCGCGGTAGCGGGGCAAGAGACCCAGTACTTC. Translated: CATSRDFAVAGQETQYF.

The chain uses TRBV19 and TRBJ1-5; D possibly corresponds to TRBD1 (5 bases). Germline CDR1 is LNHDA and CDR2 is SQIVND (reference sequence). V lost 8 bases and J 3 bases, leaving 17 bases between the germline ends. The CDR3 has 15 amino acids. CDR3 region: CASHRVQGSNQPQHF. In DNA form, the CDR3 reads TGTGCCAGTCACCGGGTGCAGGGATCCAATCAGCCCCAGCATTTT.

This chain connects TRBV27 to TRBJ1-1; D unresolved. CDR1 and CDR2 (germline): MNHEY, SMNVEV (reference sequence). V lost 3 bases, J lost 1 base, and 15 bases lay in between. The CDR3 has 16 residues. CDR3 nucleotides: TGTGCCAGCAGTTTCAAAGAAGCGGGAGGGAACACTGAAGCTTTCTTT. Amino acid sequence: CASSFKEAGGNTEAFF.

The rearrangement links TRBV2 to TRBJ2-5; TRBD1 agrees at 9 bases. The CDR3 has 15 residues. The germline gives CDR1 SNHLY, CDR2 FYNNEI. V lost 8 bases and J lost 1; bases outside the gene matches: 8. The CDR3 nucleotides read TGTGCCAGCGGAGGGACAGGGCGAATCCAAGAGACCCAGTACTTC. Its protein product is CASGGTGRIQETQYF.

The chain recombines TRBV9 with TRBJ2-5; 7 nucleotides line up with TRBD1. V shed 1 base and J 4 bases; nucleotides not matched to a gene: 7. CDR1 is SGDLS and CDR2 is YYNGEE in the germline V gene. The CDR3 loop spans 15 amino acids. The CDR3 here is CASSVSTGSGETQYF. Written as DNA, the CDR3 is TGTGCCAGCAGCGTATCGACAGGGTCCGGAGAGACCCAGTACTTC.

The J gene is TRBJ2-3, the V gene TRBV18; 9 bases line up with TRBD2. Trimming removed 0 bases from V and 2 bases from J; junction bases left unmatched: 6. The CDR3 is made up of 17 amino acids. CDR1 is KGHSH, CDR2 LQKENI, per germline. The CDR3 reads CASSPPAGGPNTDTQYF. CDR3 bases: TGTGCCAGCTCACCACCGGCGGGGGGGCCGAACACAGATACGCAGTATTTT.

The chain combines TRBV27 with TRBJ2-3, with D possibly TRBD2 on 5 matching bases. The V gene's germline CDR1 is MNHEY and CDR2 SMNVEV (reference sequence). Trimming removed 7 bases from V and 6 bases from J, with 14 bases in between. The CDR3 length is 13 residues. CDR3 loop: CASTTSSSDTQYF. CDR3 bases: TGTGCCAGCACTACTAGTTCATCCGATACGCAGTATTTT.

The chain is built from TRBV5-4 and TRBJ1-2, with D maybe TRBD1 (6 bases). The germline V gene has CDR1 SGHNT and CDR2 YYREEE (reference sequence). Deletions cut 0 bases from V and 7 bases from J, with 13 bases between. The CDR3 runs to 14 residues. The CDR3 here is CASSLGAGVVGYTF. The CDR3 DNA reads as TGTGCCAGCAGCTTGGGGGCAGGGGTGGTTGGCTACACCTTC. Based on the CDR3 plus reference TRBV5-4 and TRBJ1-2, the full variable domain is ETGVTQSPTHLIKTRGQQVTLRCSSQSGHNTVSWYQQALGQGPQFIFQYYREEENGRGNFPPRFSGLQFPNYSSELNVNALELDDSALYLCASSLGAGVVGYTFGSGTRLTVV.